Each of the 7 T cell receptor beta chains below was sequenced from the same sample in a study of cytomegalovirus exposure and HLA in healthy donors (dated by TCRdb to between 2016 and 2019). Libraries came from the immunoSEQ multiplex PCR assay. For the multiplex PCR, a mixture combining 60 forward primers for TCR Vbeta segments and 13 reverse primers for TCR Jbeta segments was used. The immuneACCESS repertoire file appears here via TCRdb, limited to in-frame rearrangements. These files lack a portion of the clones; in checked studies, under half of the deficit traces to unresolved V genes, and the cause of the others is not known. The sample yields about 52,000 clones; approximately 77% were counted once. Of the sample, around 10% falls within the top ten clones. Input material: PBMCs. Receptor source: a woman aged 45-60 years in good health and CMV-seronegative.

V and J are TRBV28 and TRBJ1-5; maybe TRBD1 (5 bases). V dropped 3 bases and J dropped 2 bases, with 8 bases sitting between them. This CDR3 has 14 residues. Germline values: CDR1 MDHEN, CDR2 SYDVKM. CDR3 nucleotides: TGTGCCAGCAGTTTGGGGGGAGGCAATCAGCCCCAGCATTTT. Its protein is CASSLGGGNQPQHF.

The chain is built from TRBV18 and TRBJ1-5; 7 bases agree with TRBD1. Germline V CDR1 and CDR2: KGHSH, LQKENI. Trimming removed 7 bases from V and 7 bases from J; junction bases left unmatched: 7. The CDR3 contains 13 residues. The CDR3 reads CASFTGVGQPQHF. The CDR3 bases are TGTGCCAGCTTTACAGGGGTAGGGCAGCCCCAGCATTTT.

The genes are TRBV18 and TRBJ2-7; 7 nucleotides align to TRBD2. The junction had 7 bases not matched to a gene; V was cut back by 6 bases and J by 2 bases. Per the germline V gene, CDR1 is KGHSH and CDR2 is LQKENI. CDR3 length: 14 residues. CDR3 in amino acids: CASSYGLEPYEQYF. The CDR3 nucleotides are TGTGCCAGCTCCTATGGACTAGAACCCTACGAGCAGTACTTC. Full variable domain (remainder filled in from reference TRBV18 and TRBJ2-7): NAGVMQNPRHLVRRRGQEARLRCSPMKGHSHVYWYRQLPEEGLKFMVYLQKENIIDESGMPKERFSAEFPKEGPSILRIQQVVRGDSAAYFCASSYGLEPYEQYFGPGTRLTVT.

In regard to this clone: An end of the junction differs from the germline gene, which may be a read error. The chain carries TRBV7-7 and TRBJ1-1; tentative D call: TRBD1 (6 bases). Germline assignment: CDR1 SSHAT and CDR2 FNYEAQ (reference sequence). The CDR3 spans 13 residues. The CDR3 DNA reads TGTGCTAGCAGCTTAGCGAAAGGGGGTGAAGCTTTCTTT. It encodes CASSLAKGGEAFF.

The J gene is TRBJ2-5, the V gene TRBV6-5; tentative D call: TRBD2 (5 bases). The end of the DNA aligns better with TRBJ2-7, so the J call may be wrong. This CDR3 comprises 14 residues. Germline-derived CDR1 and CDR2 are MNHEY and SVGAGI. In DNA, the CDR3 is TGTGCCAGCAGTTCACACCCGGCGGGCTACGAGCAGTACTTC. Encoded protein: CASSSHPAGYEQYF.

The V and J genes are TRBV5-5 and TRBJ1-2, with D tentatively TRBD1 (5 bases). The CDR3 spans 16 residues. In germline, CDR1 is SGHKS, CDR2 YYEKEE (reference sequence). V gave up 6 bases and J gave up 3 bases, with 21 bases separating them. Here the CDR3 DNA reads TGTGCCAGCAACTCAAACCAGGCGGCGGGACACTATGGCTACACCTTC. Amino acids: CASNSNQAAGHYGYTF.

This clone qualifies as medium-sized. The rearrangement links TRBV4-2 to TRBJ2-3; D might be TRBD1 (5 bases). From germline, CDR1 is LGHNA and CDR2 YNFKEQ. This CDR3 is 16 amino acids long. The V and J ends lost 0 bases and 1 base respectively, with 11 bases between them. The CDR3, as DNA: TGTGCCAGCAGCCAAGATCAGGGATCCGGCACAGATACGCAGTATTTT. Translating gives CASSQDQGSGTDTQYF.